Presented here are 25 T cell receptor beta chains from one specimen sequenced in a study of early T cells in non-severe SARS-CoV-2 infection. TCRdb re-derived calls from the 5' RACE reads in MiXCR, one entry per CDR3 protein. The sample lists tens of thousands of distinct CDR3 sequences, about 10% occurring once. The sequenced sample consisted of whole blood. These TCRs come from an adult who was a healthcare worker with PCR-confirmed SARS-CoV-2 infection or an uninfected control (not recorded which).

The chain links TRBV7-2 to TRBJ2-5; tentatively, D is TRBD1 or TRBD2 (6 bases each). The ends were cut back, 5 bases at V and 5 bases at J, with 12 bases in the middle. The CDR3 sequence is 13 residues long. Germline CDR1 SGHTA, CDR2 FQGNSA. The CDR3 bases are TGTGCCAGCAGCCAAACAGGGAGGGAGACCCAGTACTTC. Translation: CASSQTGRETQYF.

This clonotype was recorded at least ten times. This chain links TRBV6-5 with TRBJ2-7; D perhaps matches TRBD1 (5 bases). This CDR3 has 15 residues. In germline, CDR1 is MNHEY, CDR2 SVGAGI. Trimming stripped 0 bases from V and 0 bases from J, with 9 bases between. The CDR3 sequence: CASSYSETVSYEQYF. CDR3 in DNA: TGTGCCAGCAGTTACTCCGAGACAGTCTCCTACGAGCAGTACTTC.

In this sample, this clonotype turned up many times. The gene calls are TRBV11-3 and TRBJ2-4; tentatively, D is TRBD2 (5 bases). V gave up 5 bases and J gave up 6 bases, with 14 bases separating them. This CDR3 region has 14 residues. In germline, CDR1 is SGHNT, CDR2 YENEEA. CDR3 nucleotides: TGTGCCAGCAGCCCCGACGGGGTTGGAAACATTCAGTACTTC. Protein product: CASSPDGVGNIQYF.

This clonotype has a handful of counts. V and J are TRBV12-3 or TRBV12-4 and TRBJ1-1; unclear D gene. The CDR3 is 13 amino acids. Trimming left V 4 bases short and J 0 bases short, with 6 bases between. The CDR3 here is CASSWTVNTEAFF. DNA of the CDR3: TGTGCCAGCAGTTGGACTGTGAACACTGAAGCTTTCTTT.

At least ten counts were recorded for this clonotype. The genes are TRBV19 and TRBJ2-1, with 7 bases fitting TRBD2. The CDR3 has 14 amino acids. V lost 7 bases and J lost 7; bases outside the gene matches: 10. The germline V gene encodes CDR1 LNHDA and CDR2 SQIVND (reference sequence). The CDR3 DNA sequence: TGTGCCAGTATTAAGGCGGGGGATGTAAATGAGCAGTTCTTC. Residues: CASIKAGDVNEQFF.

This clonotype was found many times. The chain employs TRBV7-9 and TRBJ2-7; D gene unclear. Germline loops: CDR1 SEHNR, CDR2 FQNEAQ (reference sequence). CDR3 length: 10 residues. V lost 5 bases and J 3 bases, leaving 2 bases between the germline ends. This chain's CDR3 is CASSNYEQYF. The CDR3 DNA follows: TGTGCCAGCAGCAACTACGAGCAGTACTTC.

The J gene is TRBJ1-2, the V gene TRBV10-2; D is unresolved. V shed 2 bases and J shed 4 bases, with 8 bases lying between them. Germline-derived CDR1 and CDR2 are WSHSY and SAAADI. This CDR3 spans 13 amino acids. CDR3: CASSEIQSYGYTF. Written as DNA, the CDR3 is TGCGCCAGCAGTGAGATACAGAGCTATGGCTACACCTTC.

The chain couples TRBV7-9 to TRBJ1-1; tentatively, D is TRBD1 (5 bases). Germline lookup yields CDR1 SEHNR and CDR2 FQNEAQ (reference sequence). The CDR3 has 11 residues. V lost 6 bases to trimming and J lost 6 bases, with 8 bases between them. In DNA form, the CDR3 reads TGTGCCAGCAGACGGACACCTGAAGCTTTCTTT. Its translation: CASRRTPEAFF. Complete variable domain (other parts from reference TRBV7-9 and TRBJ1-1): DTGVSQNPRHKITKRGQNVTFRCDPISEHNRLYWYRQTLGQGPEFLTYFQNEAQLEKSRLLSDRFSAERPKGSFSTLEIQRTEQGDSAMYLCASRRTPEAFFGQGTRLTVV.

A few counts support this clonotype. This chain links TRBV27 with TRBJ1-2; D not certain. This CDR3 is built from 15 residues. Trimming removed 6 bases from V and 4 bases from J, with 18 bases in between. Germline CDR1 MNHEY, CDR2 SMNVEV (reference sequence). The CDR3 loop is CASSTLPPLSYGYTF. CDR3 coding DNA: TGTGCCAGCAGCACGTTGCCCCCTCTGAGCTATGGCTACACCTTC.

The table lists this clonotype with many counts. Here the CDR3 reads CASTPREGFDEQFF. CDR3 coding DNA: TGTGCCAGCACCCCCAGGGAGGGATTCGATGAGCAGTTCTTC. The chain carries TRBV5-4 and TRBJ2-1, with 7 bases aligning to TRBD2. V lost 6 bases and J lost 8; bases outside the gene matches: 11. There are 14 residues in the CDR3. Germline lookup yields CDR1 SGHNT and CDR2 YYREEE (reference sequence).

This clonotype has at least ten counts. This sequence joins TRBV27 and TRBJ2-2, with 9 bases that match TRBD1. CDR3 length: 14 residues. Germline assignment: CDR1 MNHEY and CDR2 SMNVEV (reference sequence). After removal of 1 base from V and 8 bases from J, the junction contained 2 bases not matched to a gene. The CDR3 sequence: CASSLYRGQGELFF. DNA of the CDR3: TGTGCCAGCAGTTTATACAGGGGGCAGGGGGAGCTGTTTTTT.

The rearrangement uses TRBV5-1 and TRBJ1-3, with TRBD1 matching over 10 bases. This CDR3 is 15 amino acids long. Germline V gene data show CDR1 as SGHRS and CDR2 as YFSETQ. Trimming took 0 bases from V and 8 from J; bases not matched to a gene: 5. CDR3 loop: CASSLEGQGSYTIYF. The CDR3 DNA is TGCGCCAGCAGCTTGGAGGGACAGGGGTCCTACACCATATATTTT.

The chain combines TRBV5-1 with TRBJ2-6, with D tentatively TRBD2 (7 bases). Germline-derived CDR1 and CDR2 are SGHRS and YFSETQ. This CDR3 is 17 amino acids long. V was clipped by 2 bases and J by 4 bases, with 16 bases between them. Here the CDR3 DNA reads TGCGCCAGCAGCTTAGGCGGGGGCGCGTCCGGGGCCAACGTCCTGACTTTC. Translating it yields CASSLGGGASGANVLTF.

This clonotype was picked up many times. The rearrangement links TRBV27 to TRBJ1-1; D is possibly TRBD1 (5 bases). In germline, CDR1 is MNHEY, CDR2 SMNVEV (reference sequence). The CDR3 consists of 14 residues. V was trimmed by 2 bases and J by 1 base, leaving 8 bases between them. The CDR3, as DNA: TGTGCCAGCAGTTTAGCGGGGCAGAACACTGAAGCTTTCTTT. Its protein product is CASSLAGQNTEAFF.

This clonotype was seen ten or more times. The chain has TRBV4-1 and TRBJ2-4; D possibly uses TRBD1 or TRBD2 (5 bases each). CDR1 and CDR2 (germline): MGHRA, YSYEKL. The CDR3 sequence is 16 residues long. With 5 bases removed from V and 9 bases from J, the gap between germline ends came to 23 bases. The CDR3 DNA follows: TGCGCCAGCAGCGATAGGGGAAGGGGCGCGGGTGGCATTCAGTACTTC. This sequence encodes CASSDRGRGAGGIQYF.

This clonotype has ten or more counts. The chain employs TRBV19 and TRBJ2-1; 14 bases align to TRBD2. The CDR3 has 15 amino acids. From germline, CDR1 is LNHDA and CDR2 SQIVND (reference sequence). V lost 8 bases, J lost 6 bases, and 6 bases stayed unmatched. DNA of the CDR3: TGTGCCAGTCGGGGACTAGCGGGAGTGAGCAATGAGCAGTTCTTC. Amino acids: CASRGLAGVSNEQFF.

The chain joins TRBV7-3 to TRBJ2-3, with D possibly matching TRBD2 (6 bases). Trimming shortened V by 2 bases and J by 1 base, and 13 bases separated the two germline ends. This CDR3 has 16 residues. Germline assignment: CDR1 SGHTA and CDR2 FQGTGA. The CDR3 DNA follows: TGTGCCAGCAGCTTATTCGGGAGAACGGGCACAGATACGCAGTATTTT. It is translated as CASSLFGRTGTDTQYF.

A few counts support this clonotype. This rearrangement joins TRBV11-1 to TRBJ2-1; D is possibly TRBD2 (5 bases). Trimming pared 3 bases from V and 2 bases from J, leaving 11 bases between. Germline CDR1 SGHAT, CDR2 FQDESV (reference sequence). The CDR3 contains 15 residues. Here the CDR3 DNA reads TGTGCCAGCAGCTTCCGGGTCGGGGCCTACAATGAGCAGTTCTTC. It specifies CASSFRVGAYNEQFF.

This clonotype was recorded a few times. V usage is TRBV7-6 and J usage is TRBJ2-7, with 10 bases identical to TRBD1. CDR1 is SGHVS and CDR2 is FNYEAQ in the germline V gene. The CDR3 totals 15 residues. V trimming: 1 base; J trimming: 6 bases; junction bases outside the gene matches: 6. The CDR3, as DNA: TGTGCCAGCAGCTTAGAAAGGGACAGGGGACTCGAGCAGTACTTC. Residues: CASSLERDRGLEQYF. Full variable domain (remainder filled in from reference TRBV7-6 and TRBJ2-7): GAGVSQSPRYKVTKRGQDVALRCDPISGHVSLYWYRQALGQGPEFLTYFNYEAQQDKSGLPNDRFSAERPEGSISTLTIQRTEQRDSAMYRCASSLERDRGLEQYFGPGTRLTVT.

This clonotype occurred a few times. V and J are TRBV5-1 and TRBJ1-2, with D possibly matching TRBD1 (5 bases). The CDR3 is 13 residues long. V shed 3 bases and J shed 5 bases, with 11 bases lying between them. Germline V gene lookup returns CDR1 SGHRS and CDR2 YFSETQ. The CDR3 here is CASSSGRTYGYTF. The CDR3 bases are TGCGCCAGCAGCTCGGGACGGACATATGGCTACACCTTC. Complete variable domain (other parts from reference TRBV5-1 and TRBJ1-2): KAGVTQTPRYLIKTRGQQVTLSCSPISGHRSVSWYQQTPGQGLQFLFEYFSETQRNKGNFPGRFSGRQFSNSRSEMNVSTLELGDSALYLCASSSGRTYGYTFGSGTRLTVV.

Ten or more counts support this clonotype. The chain has TRBV5-1 and TRBJ2-3; 9 bases align to TRBD2. This CDR3 region has 13 residues. The germline CDR1 and CDR2 sequences are SGHRS and YFSETQ. J gave up 14 bases and V 0 bases, and 7 bases lay outside the gene matches. The CDR3 DNA is TGCGCCAGCAGCTTGGAAGTAGCGGGGGTGACGTATTTT. This gives the protein CASSLEVAGVTYF.

Many counts were recorded for this clonotype. This sequence joins TRBV6-5 and TRBJ2-2; 12 nucleotides agree with TRBD1. Germline trimming cut 11 bases from V and 6 bases from J; bases unmatched to any gene: 16. The CDR3 loop spans 17 amino acids. The germline CDR1 and CDR2 sequences are MNHEY and SVGAGI. CDR3 sequence (DNA): TGTGCCCTCCATCCCCCCCGGGACAGGGGGCAGCCCGGGGAGCTGTTTTTT. Its translation: CALHPPRDRGQPGELFF.

This clonotype was recorded at least ten times. V and J are TRBV2 and TRBJ2-2, with 11 bases lining up with TRBD2. Germline lookup yields CDR1 SNHLY and CDR2 FYNNEI. The CDR3 loop spans 15 amino acids. V lost 4 bases, J lost 4 bases, and 2 bases stayed unmatched. For the CDR3, the DNA is TGTGCCAGCAGTGGCCTAGCGGGAGGCACCGGGGAGCTGTTTTTT. Translation: CASSGLAGGTGELFF.

This clonotype was detected a few times. The V call is TRBV7-2, the J call TRBJ2-7, with D perhaps matching TRBD2 (6 bases). V lost 1 base and J lost 2, with 15 bases in between. The CDR3 covers 16 residues. The germline V gene has CDR1 SGHTA and CDR2 FQGNSA. CDR3 nucleotides: TGTGCCAGCAGCTTAGGAGGCGGGACGCAAACCTACGAGCAGTACTTC. Residues: CASSLGGGTQTYEQYF. The full variable domain, rest sourced from reference TRBV7-2 and TRBJ2-7, is GAGVSQSPSNKVTEKGKDVELRCDPISGHTALYWYRQSLGQGLEFLIYFQGNSAPDKSGLPSDRFSAERTGGSVSTLTIQRTQQEDSAVYLCASSLGGGTQTYEQYFGPGTRLTVT.

This clonotype was seen a handful of times. The chain combines TRBV9 with TRBJ2-5, with no clear D. The germline CDR1 and CDR2 sequences are SGDLS and YYNGEE. V shed 4 bases and J shed 0 bases, with 10 bases lying between them. This CDR3 has 14 residues. CDR3 sequence reads: CASSLSTYQETQYF. CDR3 in DNA: TGTGCCAGCAGCCTAAGCACGTACCAAGAGACCCAGTACTTC. The variable domain in full, completed from reference TRBV9 and TRBJ2-5, reads DSGVTQTPKHLITATGQRVTLRCSPRSGDLSVYWYQQSLDQGLQFLIQYYNGEERAKGNILERFSAQQFPDLHSELNLSSLELGDSALYFCASSLSTYQETQYFGPGTRLLVL.